What follows are 18 T cell receptor beta chains derived from one specimen sequenced in a study of T-cell memory formation after mild COVID-19 (dated by TCRdb to the early 2020s). Library creation used 5' RACE. Instrument on record: Illumina NovaSeq 6000. In TCRdb, the public reads were trimmed at Q25 with fastp and aligned with MiXCR, with productive beta chains retained. Here each entry gathers all rows of one CDR3 protein and keeps the most common genes and DNA. The sample records over 350,000 distinct CDR3 sequences, roughly 15% of which are singletons. The ten largest clones capture roughly 21% of the sample. Sequenced material: PBMCs or a T cell subset sorted from them (not recorded which). The receptors were gathered from a young man who had mild COVID-19 (a few samples of this study predate the infection). The sample titles of this study are shuffled in the database, so cell type and time point are left out; the donor was told from shared clones.

This chain uses TRBV3-1 with TRBJ2-5, with TRBD2 identical over 8 bases. The length of the CDR3 is 15 residues. CDR1 LGHDT and CDR2 YNNKEL come from the germline V gene (reference sequence). V was clipped by 1 base and J by 4 bases; unmatched bases: 5. The CDR3 DNA is TGTGCCAGCAGCCAAGGGGCGGGGGGAGGAGAGACCCAGTACTTC. It specifies CASSQGAGGGETQYF.

This clonotype was seen a handful of times. V is TRBV4-1 and J is TRBJ2-5; D is undetermined. Germline V gene data show CDR1 as MGHRA and CDR2 as YSYEKL. The CDR3 contains 13 residues. V lost 1 base to trimming and J lost 2 bases, with 5 bases between them. The CDR3 DNA reads TGCGCCAGCAGCCAAGCCTTGCAAGAGACCCAGTACTTC. Translating gives CASSQALQETQYF.

V usage is TRBV6-2 or TRBV6-3 and J usage is TRBJ1-1; no clear D gene. Trimming left V 3 bases short and J 12 bases short, with 14 bases between. This CDR3 is 12 amino acids long. In germline, CDR1 is MNHEY, CDR2 SVGEGT. CDR3 sequence: CASSYPDPVTFF. The CDR3 nucleotides are TGTGCCAGCAGTTATCCGGACCCAGTGACTTTCTTT.

The chain carries TRBV5-4 and TRBJ2-3, with 13 bases that match TRBD2. Losses at the gene ends were 5 bases for V and 4 bases for J; bases not matched to a gene: 10. Germline CDR1 and CDR2: SGHNT and YYREEE (reference sequence). The CDR3 loop spans 17 amino acids. The CDR3 region is CASSGPTSGGASDTQYF. DNA of the CDR3: TGTGCCAGCAGTGGGCCAACTAGCGGGGGGGCCTCAGATACGCAGTATTTT.

The CDR3 DNA is TGTGCCAGCAAAGTGGGACGTCGAGGGGCCGGGGAGCTGTTTTTT. The encoded protein is CASKVGRRGAGELFF. The chain is built from TRBV28 and TRBJ2-2; D tentatively reads TRBD1 or TRBD2 (5 bases each). Looked up from germline, CDR1 is MDHEN and CDR2 is SYDVKM. V lost 7 bases and J 6 bases, leaving 18 bases between the germline ends. This CDR3 has 15 amino acids.

CDR3 sequence reads: CASRRDSGVNTEAFF. DNA of the CDR3: TGTGCCAGCCGAAGGGACAGTGGAGTGAACACTGAAGCTTTCTTT. This chain links TRBV3-1 with TRBJ1-1; 7 nucleotides agree with TRBD1. The CDR3 covers 15 residues. CDR1 is LGHDT and CDR2 is YNNKEL in the germline V gene (reference sequence). The J segment lost 0 bases and the V segment lost 8 bases, leaving 9 bases of the junction unmatched.

V is TRBV15 and J is TRBJ2-7; D possibly corresponds to TRBD1 (5 bases). V lost 3 bases and J 0 bases, leaving 12 bases between the germline ends. CDR3 length equals 15 residues. The V gene's germline CDR1 is LNHNV and CDR2 YYDKDF (reference sequence). CDR3 in amino acids: CATSRDIGSSYEQYF. In DNA form, the CDR3 reads TGTGCCACCAGCAGGGACATTGGAAGCTCCTACGAGCAGTACTTC.

This clonotype appeared many times. This CDR3 reads CASSSGTEGTEAFF. The DNA of the CDR3 is TGCGCCAGCAGCTCCGGGACAGAGGGGACTGAAGCTTTCTTT. The gene calls are TRBV5-1 and TRBJ1-1; 7 bases align to TRBD1. This CDR3 is 14 amino acids long. CDR1 and CDR2 (germline): SGHRS, YFSETQ. V trimming: 3 bases; J trimming: 5 bases; junction bases outside the gene matches: 7.

In its sample, this clonotype was seen a few times. CDR3 coding DNA: TGCGCCAGCAGCTTGGAGGGACAGGGTGAAAACATTCAGTACTTC. Its translation: CASSLEGQGENIQYF. The chain recombines TRBV5-1 with TRBJ2-4, with 9 bases lining up with TRBD1. Trimming removed 0 bases from V and 5 bases from J; junction bases left unmatched: 3. From germline, CDR1 is SGHRS and CDR2 YFSETQ. This CDR3 comprises 15 residues.

There are a few counts of this clonotype. The chain joins TRBV6-5 to TRBJ2-5; D may be TRBD1 or TRBD2 (7 bases each). The CDR3 is 16 residues long. Trimming pared 6 bases from V and 2 bases from J, leaving 19 bases between. Looked up from germline, CDR1 is MNHEY and CDR2 is SVGAGI. The CDR3 DNA sequence: TGTGCCAGCAGCCACCAGGGGGGGCAGGGGCAAGAGACCCAGTACTTC. It codes for CASSHQGGQGQETQYF.

The J gene is TRBJ1-1, the V gene TRBV30; D gene uncertain. This CDR3 is built from 12 residues. V shed 4 bases and J shed 1 base, with 7 bases lying between them. The germline V gene encodes CDR1 GTSNPN and CDR2 SVGIG (reference sequence). The CDR3 protein is CAWTEQNTEAFF. CDR3 sequence (DNA): TGTGCCTGGACCGAACAGAACACTGAAGCTTTCTTT.

This clonotype was found many times. V is TRBV12-3 or TRBV12-4 and J is TRBJ1-2; 8 bases are shared with TRBD1. The J segment lost 8 bases and the V segment lost 5 bases, leaving 7 bases of the junction unmatched. The CDR3 is made up of 13 amino acids. CDR3 loop: CASSARTGSGYTF. CDR3 nucleotide sequence: TGTGCCAGCAGTGCCCGGACAGGGAGCGGCTACACCTTC.

The chain employs TRBV4-2 and TRBJ2-3, with 8 bases lining up with TRBD2. J gave up 1 base and V 1 base, and 10 bases lay outside the gene matches. Germline-derived CDR1 and CDR2 are LGHNA and YNFKEQ. The CDR3 has 18 residues. The CDR3 reads CASSQVFGGGPGTDTQYF. CDR3 nucleotide sequence: TGTGCCAGCAGCCAAGTATTCGGGGGGGGGCCTGGCACAGATACGCAGTATTTT.

This clonotype came up many times. The chain has TRBV4-2 and TRBJ1-4; the match to TRBD1 covers 9 bases. CDR3 length equals 16 residues. Germline V gene sequence: CDR1 LGHNA, CDR2 YNFKEQ. V lost 0 bases and J lost 5; bases outside the gene matches: 4. CDR3 sequence reads: CASSQDPGTGNEKLFF. The CDR3, as DNA: TGTGCCAGCAGCCAAGATCCAGGGACAGGGAATGAAAAACTGTTTTTT.

This clonotype has more than one count but fewer than ten. The rearrangement links TRBV4-1 to TRBJ2-5; D is ambiguous. The CDR3 loop spans 16 amino acids. CDR1 is MGHRA and CDR2 is YSYEKL in the germline V gene. The V gene lost 0 bases and the J gene lost 5 bases, with 16 bases spanning the gap. In nucleotides, the CDR3 is TGCGCCAGCAGCCAAGATTCGGTGCGACTCCTGGAGACCCAGTACTTC. It encodes CASSQDSVRLLETQYF.

The chain joins TRBV4-3 to TRBJ1-4; the match to TRBD1 covers 9 bases. The CDR3 loop spans 15 amino acids. The junction had 1 base not matched to a gene; V was cut back by 0 bases and J by 5 bases. Germline V gives CDR1 LGHNA, CDR2 YSLEER. The CDR3 is CASSQEGTGNEKLFF. CDR3 DNA: TGCGCCAGCAGCCAAGAAGGGACAGGGAATGAAAAACTGTTTTTT.

The sample holds many counts of this clonotype. This rearrangement joins TRBV3-1 to TRBJ2-1; TRBD2 agrees at 13 bases. The V gene end was trimmed by 6 bases and the J gene end by 10 bases; junction bases not matched to a gene: 9. CDR1 and CDR2 from the germline V gene are LGHDT and YNNKEL (reference sequence). This CDR3 is 15 amino acids long. CDR3 residues: CASSKLAGGRREQFF. In DNA, the CDR3 is TGTGCCAGCAGTAAACTAGCGGGGGGGCGGAGGGAGCAGTTCTTC.

This rearrangement joins TRBV30 to TRBJ1-2; a possible D gene is TRBD1 (6 bases). This CDR3 spans 12 amino acids. V was clipped by 5 bases and J by 5 bases, with 12 bases between them. Germline loops: CDR1 GTSNPN, CDR2 SVGIG (reference sequence). The CDR3 DNA reads TGTGCCTGGGTACAGGGCGCATATGGCTACACCTTC. Its protein is CAWVQGAYGYTF.